A single sample is the source of the 31 T cell receptor beta chains below, sequenced in a study of regulatory T cells in long-lasting Graves disease. As to time point: newly diagnosed GD, antithyroid drugs for less than 3 months. RNA extracted from PBMCs served as the sequencing template. Researchers made TCR beta libraries by using iRepertoire HTBI primers and running Arm-PCR on CDR3 regions. TCRdb called the multiplex PCR reads again in MiXCR, with one record for every CDR3 protein. This table has roughly 420,000 distinct CDR3 sequences, about a sixth appearing once. The same sample was also used in a study of T cells in Graves' hyperthyroidism and ophthalmopathy.

The starting material was peripheral blood mononuclear cells (PBMCs), obtained at new diagnosis, from a patient treated with antithyroid drugs. All receptors derive from a woman aged 18-29 years with Graves disease.

This clonotype was detected ten times or more. This sequence joins TRBV9 and TRBJ2-3; D might be TRBD2 (5 bases). The CDR3 sequence is 16 residues long. Trimming removed 0 bases at V and 5 bases at J, with 16 bases between. Germline assignment: CDR1 SGDLS and CDR2 YYNGEE. CDR3 in DNA: TGTGCCAGCAGCGTAGGGGCGAGGGCCGCGGTAGATACGCAGTATTTT. It is translated as CASSVGARAAVDTQYF.

This chain connects TRBV28 to TRBJ2-1; D is uncertain. Germline assignment: CDR1 MDHEN and CDR2 SYDVKM. Trimming shortened V by 3 bases and J by 9 bases, and 9 bases separated the two germline ends. This CDR3 comprises 12 residues. The CDR3: CASSFEAGEQFF. In DNA, the CDR3 is TGTGCCAGCAGTTTTGAGGCTGGTGAGCAGTTCTTC. Looking up the rest from reference TRBV28 and TRBJ2-1 gives the full variable domain: DVKVTQSSRYLVKRTGEKVFLECVQDMDHENMFWYRQDPGLGLRLIYFSYDVKMKEKGDIPEGYSVSREKKERFSLILESASTNQTSMYLCASSFEAGEQFFGPGTRLTVL.

The V and J genes are TRBV5-5 and TRBJ2-5; no clear D. Per the germline V gene, CDR1 is SGHKS and CDR2 is YYEKEE (reference sequence). This CDR3 comprises 14 residues. Trimming left V 5 bases short and J 1 base short, with 12 bases between. The CDR3 nucleotides are TGTGCCAGCAGGAACCCATTCCGCCAAGAGACCCAGTACTTC. Translating it yields CASRNPFRQETQYF.

This clonotype was seen repeatedly, ten times or more. This chain joins TRBV30 and TRBJ2-3; D tentatively fits TRBD1 or TRBD2 (6 bases each). CDR3 size: 17 residues. Trimming removed 2 bases from V and 1 base from J, with 19 bases in between. The germline V gene has CDR1 GTSNPN and CDR2 SVGIG (reference sequence). CDR3: CAWSNDGGGIGTDTQYF. The CDR3 DNA sequence: TGTGCCTGGAGTAACGACGGGGGCGGGATAGGCACAGATACGCAGTATTTT. Filled out from reference TRBV30 and TRBJ2-3, the complete variable domain reads SQTIHQWPATLVQPVGSPLSLECTVEGTSNPNLYWYRQAAGRGLQLLFYSVGIGQISSEVPQNLSASRPQDRQFILSSKKLLLSDSGFYLCAWSNDGGGIGTDTQYFGPGTRLTVL.

The chain is built from TRBV11-2 and TRBJ2-5; D is uncertain. V lost 0 bases and J 5 bases, leaving 10 bases between the germline ends. The V gene's germline CDR1 is SGHAT and CDR2 FQNNGV. The CDR3 extends over 14 amino acids. The CDR3 DNA follows: TGTGCCAGCAGCTTAGATCCGAAGAGGGAGACCCAGTACTTC. The encoded protein is CASSLDPKRETQYF.

The sample holds many counts of this clonotype. This chain uses TRBV2 with TRBJ1-1; D is ambiguous. Germline CDR1 SNHLY, CDR2 FYNNEI. This CDR3 spans 15 amino acids. V lost 2 bases and J lost 3, with 13 bases in between. CDR3 sequence: CASSEIRKIYTEAFF. The CDR3 coding sequence is TGTGCCAGCAGTGAAATAAGGAAGATCTACACTGAAGCTTTCTTT.

This clonotype was seen a few times. The V call is TRBV7-6, the J call TRBJ2-7; D is perhaps TRBD2 (7 bases). This CDR3 comprises 19 residues. The V and J ends lost 0 bases and 3 bases respectively, with 24 bases between them. Germline CDR1 and CDR2: SGHVS and FNYEAQ. The CDR3, as DNA: TGTGCCAGCAGCTTAGCCCCCCGGGGGGCGGAGCAGCCCCTCTACGAGCAGTACTTC. This codes for CASSLAPRGAEQPLYEQYF.

Remarks on this clonotype: An end of the junction differs from the germline gene, which may be a read error. The CDR3 DNA sequence: TGTGCCAGCTCAAGAGACAGGTCCTGCGAGCAGTACTTC. It specifies CASSRDRSCEQYF. The V and J genes are TRBV18 and TRBJ2-7, with D possibly TRBD1 on 6 matching bases. The CDR3 has 13 amino acids. Germline CDR1 is KGHSH and CDR2 is LQKENI.

A word on this clonotype: One end of the junction varies from germline; a read error may be responsible. The chain carries TRBV28 and TRBJ2-1; no clear D gene. Germline V gene lookup returns CDR1 MDHEN and CDR2 SYDVKM. The CDR3 length is 13 residues. The CDR3 DNA reads as TGTGTCAGCAGTCTTAATCCGTATTCAGAGCAGTTCTTC. Translation: CVSSLNPYSEQFF.

About this clonotype itself: Since a much larger clone is just one base distant, this may be a read error. J is TRBJ2-1 and V is TRBV6-2 or TRBV6-3; D is unresolved. This CDR3 spans 12 amino acids. The germline V gene encodes CDR1 MNHEY and CDR2 SVGEGT. Between the trimmed V and J ends, which lost 11 bases and 1 base, there was a span of 9 bases. CDR3 bases: TGTGCCGGCCCCGGGTCCTACAATGAGCAGTTCTTC. Amino acids: CAGPGSYNEQFF.

This clonotype was detected ten times or more. The chain carries TRBV6-5 and TRBJ2-7; the match to TRBD2 covers 7 bases. This CDR3 is built from 15 residues. Germline CDR1 and CDR2: MNHEY and SVGAGI. V dropped 2 bases and J dropped 3; count of bases not matched to a gene: 7. CDR3 sequence: CASSYDAGADYEQYF. In DNA, the CDR3 is TGTGCCAGCAGTTACGATGCGGGAGCAGACTACGAGCAGTACTTC.

This clonotype was counted many times. The chain has TRBV29-1 and TRBJ1-4; 8 positions agree with TRBD1. V trimming: 7 bases; J trimming: 4 bases; junction bases outside the gene matches: 8. The CDR3 has 14 residues. Germline CDR1 reads SQVTM; CDR2 reads ANQGSEA. CDR3 bases: TGCAGCGGAAAAGGACAGGGACGTAATGAAAAACTGTTTTTT. Encoded protein: CSGKGQGRNEKLFF.

The table lists this clonotype with a few counts. The J gene is TRBJ2-1, the V gene TRBV7-6; 7 bases match TRBD1. Germline lookup yields CDR1 SGHVS and CDR2 FNYEAQ. The CDR3 extends over 15 amino acids. J was trimmed by 5 bases and V by 2 bases; bases with no gene match: 6. The DNA for the CDR3 is TGTGCCAGCAGCTTAATCAGGGGGTTGGACAATGAGCAGTTCTTC. Translation gives CASSLIRGLDNEQFF.

The rearrangement joins TRBV19 to TRBJ2-2; D is unresolved. Germline V gives CDR1 LNHDA, CDR2 SQIVND (reference sequence). The CDR3 has 13 amino acids. The germline V and J ends were trimmed by 1 base and 4 bases, with 4 bases remaining between them. Here the CDR3 DNA reads TGTGCCAGTAGTATAGGGGGCACCGGGGAGCTGTTTTTT. Translation: CASSIGGTGELFF.

This clonotype has a handful of counts. V gene TRBV9 combines with J gene TRBJ1-4, with a possible D match to TRBD1 (5 bases). The CDR3 spans 16 residues. The V gene lost 4 bases and the J gene lost 3 bases, with 16 bases spanning the gap. Germline CDR1 is SGDLS and CDR2 is YYNGEE. CDR3 DNA sequence: TGTGCCAGCAGCCCAGGGCTCTTTGGGGCTAATGAAAAACTGTTTTTT. Translation gives CASSPGLFGANEKLFF.

This clonotype was counted many times. The chain carries TRBV3-1 and TRBJ2-1, with 9 bases aligning to TRBD2. Trimming removed 0 bases from V and 4 bases from J; junction bases left unmatched: 4. The CDR3 length is 16 residues. Looked up from germline, CDR1 is LGHDT and CDR2 is YNNKEL (reference sequence). DNA for the CDR3: TGTGCCAGCAGCCAAGATTTACTAGCGGGTTACAATGAGCAGTTCTTC. The encoded protein is CASSQDLLAGYNEQFF.

This clonotype was seen a handful of times. The genes are TRBV7-9 and TRBJ2-1; D is possibly TRBD2 (5 bases). V lost 0 bases to trimming and J lost 0 bases, with 21 bases between them. CDR1 is SEHNR and CDR2 is FQNEAQ in the germline V gene (reference sequence). This CDR3 spans 20 amino acids. The CDR3 nucleotides read TGTGCCAGCAGCTTAGCGCGACGGGGAAAAAGACTCAGCTCCTACAATGAGCAGTTCTTC. It specifies CASSLARRGKRLSSYNEQFF.

This clonotype was detected a few times. V usage is TRBV28 and J usage is TRBJ1-5; no definite D call. Germline V gives CDR1 MDHEN, CDR2 SYDVKM. This CDR3 region has 14 residues. Trimming removed 7 bases at V and 3 bases at J, with 13 bases between. The CDR3 DNA follows: TGTGCCAGCAACACCCCGGGCCCCAATCAGCCCCAGCATTTT. Its translation: CASNTPGPNQPQHF.

On this clonotype: A much larger clone is a single base away; this may be a read error. The rearrangement uses TRBV5-5 and TRBJ2-1; tentatively, D is TRBD1 or TRBD2 (5 bases each). The V end was cut by 3 bases, the J end by 5 bases, with 18 bases between. The CDR3 spans 16 residues. The germline gives CDR1 SGHKS, CDR2 YYEKEE (reference sequence). The CDR3 nucleotides read TGTGCCAGCAGCTCCCGATCCCGGGACGTTGACAATGAGCAGTTCTTC. This translates into CASSSRSRDVDNEQFF. The whole variable domain, remainder taken from reference TRBV5-5 and TRBJ2-1, is DAGVTQSPTHLIKTRGQQVTLRCSPISGHKSVSWYQQVLGQGPQFIFQYYEKEERGRGNFPDRFSARQFPNYSSELNVNALLLGDSALYLCASSSRSRDVDNEQFFGPGTRLTVL.

This clonotype was seen ten or more times. DNA of the CDR3: TGTGCCAGCAGCTTAGATTTCGCGAACAATGAGCAGTTCTTC. This sequence encodes CASSLDFANNEQFF. The chain uses TRBV11-2 and TRBJ2-1; D is undetermined. The CDR3 contains 14 residues. Germline lookup yields CDR1 SGHAT and CDR2 FQNNGV. Trimming left V 0 bases short and J 5 bases short, with 8 bases between.

The gene calls are TRBV27 and TRBJ2-1; the D is unclear. The CDR3 spans 14 residues. Germline V gives CDR1 MNHEY, CDR2 SMNVEV (reference sequence). Trimming removed 1 base from V and 0 bases from J, with 4 bases in between. The CDR3 bases are TGTGCCAGCAGTTTATGGGCCTCCTACAATGAGCAGTTCTTC. Protein: CASSLWASYNEQFF.

A word on this clonotype: The conserved final phenylalanine or tryptophan is absent from the CDR3, which likely points to a read error. This chain connects TRBV19 to TRBJ2-7; tentatively, D is TRBD2 (6 bases). Germline CDR1 LNHDA, CDR2 SQIVND (reference sequence). V was trimmed by 3 bases and J by 4 bases, leaving 28 bases between them. The CDR3 sequence is 19 residues long. The CDR3 spells CASSISLGGRGTSSYEQYL. The DNA for the CDR3 is TGTGCCAGTAGTATTTCGCTGGGGGGACGGGGAACTTCTTCATACGAGCAGTACCTC.

CDR3 sequence: CASSKQGAYGYTF. In DNA form, the CDR3 reads TGTGCCAGCAGCAAACAGGGTGCCTATGGCTACACCTTC. The chain carries TRBV11-2 and TRBJ1-2; D is perhaps TRBD1 (6 bases). Trimming removed 5 bases from V and 4 bases from J, with 11 bases in between. The CDR3 length is 13 residues. Germline loops: CDR1 SGHAT, CDR2 FQNNGV.

This clonotype showed up many times. This rearrangement joins TRBV5-6 to TRBJ2-5; 13 bases map to TRBD2. From germline, CDR1 is SGHDT and CDR2 YYEEEE. This CDR3 region has 16 residues. J gave up 5 bases and V 2 bases, and 6 bases lay outside the gene matches. Written as DNA, the CDR3 is TGTGCCAGCAGCTTACCAATGGGACTAGCGGGGGAGACCCAGTACTTC. It is translated as CASSLPMGLAGETQYF.

Many counts were recorded for this clonotype. This rearrangement joins TRBV28 to TRBJ2-1, with TRBD1 matching 7 bases. CDR3 length: 16 residues. J lost 0 bases, V lost 5 bases, and 7 bases had no gene match. CDR1 and CDR2 from the germline V gene are MDHEN and SYDVKM. The CDR3 region is CASSPRGPSSYNEQFF. CDR3 in DNA: TGTGCCAGCAGTCCAAGGGGGCCAAGCTCCTACAATGAGCAGTTCTTC.

This clonotype was observed a few times. The V and J genes are TRBV5-1 and TRBJ2-1; D perhaps matches TRBD2 (6 bases). The germline CDR1 and CDR2 sequences are SGHRS and YFSETQ. V was pared by 2 bases and J by 5 bases, with 23 bases between. The CDR3 has 18 residues. CDR3 bases: TGCGCCAGCAGCTTCCGAGATTTAGCTGGAGGGCAGGACAATGAGCAGTTCTTC. Its translation is CASSFRDLAGGQDNEQFF.

This chain uses TRBV5-1 with TRBJ2-1; D call uncertain. The CDR3 is 15 amino acids. V gave up 2 bases and J gave up 0 bases, with 9 bases separating them. Germline V CDR1 and CDR2: SGHRS, YFSETQ. The CDR3 nucleotides are TGCGCCAGCAGCTTAAACCCGAGCTCCTACAATGAGCAGTTCTTC. Its translation is CASSLNPSSYNEQFF.

This clonotype came up many times. The chain carries TRBV11-2 and TRBJ2-1; TRBD2 matches at 14 bases. The junction had 4 bases not matched to a gene; V was cut back by 4 bases and J by 8 bases. The CDR3 loop spans 15 amino acids. The germline CDR1 and CDR2 sequences are SGHAT and FQNNGV. The CDR3 DNA sequence: TGTGCCAGCAGCTCCGGACTAGCGGGAGGTTATGAGCAGTTCTTC. This gives the protein CASSSGLAGGYEQFF. The whole variable domain, remainder taken from reference TRBV11-2 and TRBJ2-1, is EAGVAQSPRYKIIEKRQSVAFWCNPISGHATLYWYQQILGQGPKLLIQFQNNGVVDDSQLPKDRFSAERLKGVDSTLKIQPAKLEDSAVYLCASSSGLAGGYEQFFGPGTRLTVL.

This chain joins TRBV6-2 or TRBV6-3 and TRBJ2-7; 11 bases match TRBD2. Losses at the gene ends were 8 bases for V and 4 bases for J; bases not matched to a gene: 13. There are 16 residues in the CDR3. Germline assignment: CDR1 MNHEY and CDR2 SVGEGT. The CDR3: CASGAIGLAGIYEQYF. The DNA for the CDR3 is TGTGCCAGCGGAGCGATTGGACTAGCGGGTATTTACGAGCAGTACTTC.

As for this clonotype: This may be a read error: a much more frequent sequence differs by one nucleotide. V gene TRBV9 combines with J gene TRBJ2-1, with 11 bases identical to TRBD1. In germline, CDR1 is SGDLS, CDR2 YYNGEE. CDR3 length equals 16 residues. The CDR3 sequence is CASSFTGTGGGDERFF. The CDR3, as DNA: TGTGCCAGCAGCTTCACCGGGACAGGGGGAGGGGATGAGCGGTTCTTC.

The rearrangement links TRBV11-2 to TRBJ2-2; 7 positions agree with TRBD2. With 9 bases clipped from V and 6 bases from J, the junction kept 7 bases outside the gene matches. Per germline, CDR1 SGHAT and CDR2 FQNNGV. The CDR3 covers 13 residues. CDR3 sequence reads: CASSVTSAGELFF. As DNA, the CDR3 is TGTGCCAGTAGTGTAACTAGCGCCGGGGAGCTGTTTTTT.